This T cell receptor beta chain appears in the sequencing data of a study of blood T cell repertoires in COVID-19. Background on the study: Acute and convalescent COVID-19 specimens originated in the United States, Italy and Spain. T cells, B-cell-depleted T cells, or PBMCs supplied cDNA or gDNA.

Original processing methods: Nucleated cell number was recorded as an estimate derived from reference gene primer amplification. Assay: immunoSEQ multiplex PCR; the TCRdb copy retains only in-frame clones and omits some. The DNA was the basis for D and trimming; V, J and clone size are from that table. Among around 130,000 clones listed, roughly 71% were seen once. V lost 2 bases and J lost 5; bases outside the gene matches: 4. CDR3 size: 15 residues. Germline V gives CDR1 SGHRS, CDR2 YFSETQ. This clone was seen only a few times. The receptor comes from a man at least 80 years old with acute or convalescent COVID-19. The specimen was peripheral blood. V gene TRBV5-1 combines with J gene TRBJ1-6; 7 nucleotides line up with TRBD1. CDR3 sequence reads: CASSFSGGDNSPLHF. CDR3 DNA: TGCGCCAGCAGCTTCTCAGGGGGAGATAATTCACCCCTCCACTTT.